The 27 T cell receptor beta chains below all came from one sample that was sequenced in a study of blood T cell repertoires in COVID-19. This table comes from immunoSEQ multiplex PCR, and its TCRdb copy is limited to in-frame clones, with some not included. The table has approximately 330,000 clones, roughly 89% seen once; the top ten hold roughly a tenth. The specimen sequenced was PBMCs or T cells enriched from blood (not recorded which). These receptor sequences come from a woman in her 30s who had recovered from COVID-19.

This clone was seen a handful of times. In nucleotides, the CDR3 is TGTGCCAGCAGCGCCCAGGGTAGCTCCTATAATTCACCCCTCCACTTT. It is translated as CASSAQGSSYNSPLHF. The chain combines TRBV9 with TRBJ1-6, with a weak D call TRBD1 (5 bases). The CDR3 length is 16 residues. Germline V gene lookup returns CDR1 SGDLS and CDR2 YYNGEE. The V end was cut by 3 bases, the J end by 0 bases, with 10 bases between.

The gene calls are TRBV18 and TRBJ2-2; D perhaps matches TRBD1 (6 bases). The germline V gene has CDR1 KGHSH and CDR2 LQKENI. V was cut by 4 bases and J by 8 bases, with 20 bases left in between. This CDR3 spans 16 amino acids. CDR3 sequence reads: CASSLSGTTEIGELFF. CDR3 nucleotide sequence: TGTGCCAGCTCACTGTCCGGGACAACGGAAATTGGGGAGCTGTTTTTT. Supplemented by reference TRBV18 and TRBJ2-2, the full variable domain reads NAGVMQNPRHLVRRRGQEARLRCSPMKGHSHVYWYRQLPEEGLKFMVYLQKENIIDESGMPKERFSAEFPKEGPSILRIQQVVRGDSAAYFCASSLSGTTEIGELFFGEGSRLTVL.

V gene TRBV15 combines with J gene TRBJ2-7, with 12 nucleotides matching TRBD2. The junction had 15 bases not matched to a gene; V was cut back by 10 bases and J by 2 bases. The CDR3 loop spans 17 amino acids. In germline, CDR1 is LNHNV, CDR2 YYDKDF (reference sequence). The CDR3 region is CARKEPLAGGPPYEQYF. The CDR3 DNA sequence: TGTGCCAGGAAAGAACCGCTAGCGGGAGGGCCTCCCTACGAGCAGTACTTC.

With respect to this clone: This CDR3 is also generated by other DNA sequences in the sample. This chain uses TRBV5-1 with TRBJ1-2, with D tentatively TRBD1 (5 bases). Trimming took 0 bases from V and 2 from J, leaving 5 bases between them. The CDR3 extends over 13 amino acids. CDR1 and CDR2 from the germline V gene are SGHRS and YFSETQ. CDR3 region: CASSLGQNYGYTF. DNA for the CDR3: TGCGCCAGCAGCTTGGGACAGAACTATGGCTACACCTTC.

This clone was seen more than once but under ten times. The V and J genes are TRBV29-1 and TRBJ1-1, with 7 nucleotides matching TRBD1. Trimming at V came to 7 bases and at J to 3 bases, leaving 11 bases not matched to a gene. The CDR3 contains 14 residues. Germline loops: CDR1 SQVTM, CDR2 ANQGSEA. The CDR3 nucleotides read TGCAGCGCTACACCGGGACAGTTGGACACTGAAGCTTTCTTT. Translation: CSATPGQLDTEAFF.

In DNA, the CDR3 is TGTGCCAGCAGGATAGCGGGAACGAACACCGGGGAGCTGTTTTTT. This gives the protein CASRIAGTNTGELFF. V and J are TRBV6-5 and TRBJ2-2, with 8 bases that match TRBD2. Looked up from germline, CDR1 is MNHEY and CDR2 is SVGAGI. The CDR3 is 15 amino acids. V dropped 6 bases and J dropped 0; count of bases not matched to a gene: 3.

The rearrangement links TRBV4-3 to TRBJ2-1; TRBD1 aligns across 10 bases. V lost 0 bases, J lost 9 bases, and 11 bases stayed unmatched. The CDR3 has 17 amino acids. Germline loops: CDR1 LGHNA, CDR2 YSLEER. The CDR3 sequence: CASSQDRGTGELGEQFF. The CDR3 region has the DNA TGCGCCAGCAGCCAAGATCGGGGGACAGGGGAGCTCGGTGAGCAGTTCTTC.

The chain recombines TRBV2 with TRBJ2-7; D might be TRBD2 (6 bases). V lost 1 base to trimming and J lost 0 bases, with 22 bases between them. The CDR3 extends over 19 amino acids. Germline CDR1 is SNHLY and CDR2 is FYNNEI. CDR3 bases: TGTGCCAGCAGTGAAGTTCTGTGGGGAAAGGGAGGAAGCTCCTACGAGCAGTACTTC. Translation gives CASSEVLWGKGGSSYEQYF.

This chain uses TRBV19 with TRBJ1-1; weak D call: TRBD1 (5 bases). V lost 5 bases to trimming and J lost 6 bases, with 10 bases between them. The CDR3 spans 12 residues. Germline CDR1 LNHDA, CDR2 SQIVND (reference sequence). As DNA, the CDR3 is TGTGCCAGTAGTTCCGCGGGGCCTGAAGCTTTCTTT. This sequence encodes CASSSAGPEAFF.

The chain links TRBV18 to TRBJ1-6; a weak D match, TRBD1 (5 bases). This CDR3 has 16 amino acids. Trimming removed 5 bases from V and 7 bases from J, with 18 bases in between. CDR1 and CDR2 (germline): KGHSH, LQKENI. The CDR3 here is CASSTGTASLNSPLHF. The DNA of the CDR3 is TGTGCCAGCTCAACAGGAACCGCATCCCTCAATTCACCCCTCCACTTT. Full variable domain (rest looked up from reference TRBV18 and TRBJ1-6): NAGVMQNPRHLVRRRGQEARLRCSPMKGHSHVYWYRQLPEEGLKFMVYLQKENIIDESGMPKERFSAEFPKEGPSILRIQQVVRGDSAAYFCASSTGTASLNSPLHFGNGTRLTVT.

The chain is built from TRBV19 and TRBJ2-2, with TRBD2 matching over 11 bases. Losses at the gene ends were 7 bases for V and 5 bases for J; bases not matched to a gene: 9. The CDR3 extends over 16 amino acids. The germline V gene encodes CDR1 LNHDA and CDR2 SQIVND (reference sequence). The CDR3 sequence is CASTPPGLAVTGELFF. CDR3 bases: TGTGCCAGTACCCCCCCGGGACTAGCGGTTACCGGGGAGCTGTTTTTT.

The chain uses TRBV3-1 (or the pseudogene TRBV3-2) and TRBJ2-3; TRBD2 might be the D (6 bases). The CDR3 runs 13 residues. V lost 4 bases to trimming and J lost 4 bases, with 9 bases between them. Germline V lookup: CDR1 LGHDT, CDR2 YNNKEL (reference sequence). CDR3: CASSLGSSDTQYF. CDR3 bases: TGTGCCAGCAGCCTCGGGAGTTCAGATACGCAGTATTTT.

The rearrangement uses TRBV7-2 and TRBJ2-1; 14 bases align to TRBD2. Trimming at V came to 6 bases and at J to 0 bases, leaving 10 bases not matched to a gene. The length of the CDR3 is 19 residues. From germline, CDR1 is SGHTA and CDR2 FQGNSA. CDR3 in amino acids: CASRPGLAGGIPSYNEQFF. The CDR3 DNA reads TGTGCCAGCAGGCCAGGACTAGCGGGAGGCATTCCCTCCTACAATGAGCAGTTCTTC.

This chain joins TRBV28 and TRBJ1-6, with D maybe TRBD1 (5 bases). CDR1 MDHEN and CDR2 SYDVKM come from the germline V gene. Between the trimmed V and J ends, which lost 7 bases and 4 bases, there was a span of 17 bases. The CDR3 is 16 amino acids. The CDR3: CASNSLGGHYNSPLHF. In DNA, the CDR3 is TGTGCCAGCAATTCATTGGGTGGACATTATAATTCACCCCTCCACTTT.

This sequence joins TRBV6-6 and TRBJ2-7; a possible D gene is TRBD1 (5 bases). Germline values: CDR1 MNHNY, CDR2 SVGAGI (reference sequence). V lost 6 bases and J lost 2, with 20 bases in between. The CDR3 covers 16 residues. The CDR3 loop is CASSVTQGIETYEQYF. The CDR3 region has the DNA TGTGCCAGCAGCGTAACCCAGGGCATAGAGACCTACGAGCAGTACTTC.

The chain carries TRBV5-1 and TRBJ2-7, with D possibly being TRBD2 (6 bases). CDR3 size: 15 residues. Germline assignment: CDR1 SGHRS and CDR2 YFSETQ. Trimming took 2 bases from V and 1 from J, leaving 13 bases between them. CDR3 bases: TGCGCCAGCAGCTTCTCCTTTAGCGGATCCTACGAGCAGTACTTC. It translates to CASSFSFSGSYEQYF.

The gene calls are TRBV27 and TRBJ2-3; maybe TRBD2 (6 bases). Germline CDR1 and CDR2: MNHEY and SMNVEV (reference sequence). This CDR3 is 17 amino acids long. Trimming removed 6 bases from V and 2 bases from J, with 21 bases in between. The CDR3 DNA is TGTGCCAGCAGATCGAACCCCCGCGGGACCTACACAGATACGCAGTATTTT. Translating it yields CASRSNPRGTYTDTQYF.

This chain links TRBV10-3 with TRBJ1-1, with no clear D. The CDR3 runs to 12 residues. Trimming cost V 2 bases and J 3 bases, with 4 bases left between them. Germline CDR1 is ENHRY and CDR2 is SYGVKD. CDR3 coding DNA: TGTGCCATCAGTGAGAGAGACACTGAAGCTTTCTTT. Its translation: CAISERDTEAFF.

The rearrangement links TRBV6-5 to TRBJ2-7; 8 bases are shared with TRBD1. Losses at the gene ends were 7 bases for V and 5 bases for J; bases not matched to a gene: 7. This CDR3 region has 13 residues. Germline-derived CDR1 and CDR2 are MNHEY and SVGAGI. CDR3 loop: CASKRTGSHEQYF. The CDR3 nucleotides read TGTGCCAGCAAGAGGACAGGGAGCCACGAGCAGTACTTC.

This chain links TRBV7-9 with TRBJ2-1; 7 nucleotides match TRBD2. The ends lost 2 bases at V and 9 bases at J; junction bases unmatched: 13. CDR3 length: 16 residues. CDR1 SEHNR and CDR2 FQNEAQ come from the germline V gene (reference sequence). Here the CDR3 reads CASSLNPAGRHSEQFF. For the CDR3, the DNA is TGTGCCAGCAGCTTAAATCCAGCGGGACGACACAGTGAGCAGTTCTTC.

This sequence joins TRBV25-1 and TRBJ2-3; D gene unclear. The CDR3 totals 15 residues. Per germline, CDR1 MGHDK and CDR2 SYGVNS. The V and J ends lost 1 base and 4 bases respectively, with 12 bases between them. The CDR3 reads CASSESSLGSDTQYF. The DNA of the CDR3 is TGTGCCAGCAGTGAATCAAGTCTGGGCTCAGATACGCAGTATTTT.

The gene calls are TRBV5-1 and TRBJ1-1; TRBD1 aligns across 9 bases. The V gene end was trimmed by 7 bases and the J gene end by 5 bases; junction bases not matched to a gene: 6. The CDR3 is 13 amino acids. From germline, CDR1 is SGHRS and CDR2 YFSETQ. As DNA, the CDR3 is TGCGCCAGCCAACGGGACAGGGAGACTGAAGCTTTCTTT. It specifies CASQRDRETEAFF.

The V call is TRBV27, the J call TRBJ1-1, with D unclear. Germline loops: CDR1 MNHEY, CDR2 SMNVEV (reference sequence). The CDR3 has 14 residues. V was shortened by 0 bases and J by 3 bases, with 8 bases between the two germline ends. The CDR3 DNA reads TGTGCCAGCAGTTTATCGGGCGACCACACTGAAGCTTTCTTT. Translation: CASSLSGDHTEAFF.

The chain recombines TRBV12-5 with TRBJ2-3, with 14 nucleotides matching TRBD2. Losses at the gene ends were 1 base for V and 1 base for J; bases not matched to a gene: 10. This CDR3 spans 20 amino acids. Germline loops: CDR1 LGHNT, CDR2 FRNRAP. CDR3 sequence reads: CASGLALGTSGSDGTDTQYF. DNA of the CDR3: TGTGCTAGTGGTTTGGCCCTCGGGACTAGCGGGAGTGATGGCACAGATACGCAGTATTTT.

This clone was recorded once. The chain uses TRBV13 and TRBJ2-3, with 9 bases that match TRBD2. Germline loops: CDR1 PRHDT, CDR2 FYEKMQ (reference sequence). CDR3 length: 23 residues. Losses at the gene ends were 2 bases for V and 4 bases for J; bases not matched to a gene: 28. The CDR3 loop reads CASSLLSREGRYMGLREADTQYF. CDR3 in DNA: TGTGCCAGCAGCTTACTCTCGCGGGAGGGCCGCTATATGGGCCTGAGGGAGGCAGATACGCAGTATTTT.

The rearrangement links TRBV7-8 to TRBJ2-2, with D possibly TRBD1 on 5 matching bases. Germline CDR1 reads SGHVS; CDR2 reads FQNEAQ. V lost 0 bases, J lost 4 bases, and 12 bases lay in between. CDR3 length equals 16 residues. CDR3 amino acids: CASSLARGQITGELFF. The CDR3, as DNA: TGTGCCAGCAGCTTAGCTAGAGGACAAATCACCGGGGAGCTGTTTTTT.

This chain connects TRBV28 to TRBJ1-5; 7 nucleotides line up with TRBD1. V was pared by 4 bases and J by 4 bases, with 13 bases of the junction left unmatched. CDR1 is MDHEN, CDR2 SYDVKM, per germline. This CDR3 comprises 17 residues. CDR3 sequence reads: CASSYAGGSQVNQPQHF. CDR3 DNA sequence: TGTGCCAGCAGTTACGCAGGGGGGTCTCAAGTGAATCAGCCCCAGCATTTT.